Listed below are T cell receptor beta chains from one sample, sequenced in a study of blood T cell repertoires in COVID-19. This table comes from immunoSEQ multiplex PCR, and its TCRdb copy is limited to in-frame clones, with some not included. The data show a few hundred thousand clones, with approximately 86% seen just once and about 3.8% held by the top ten. Input material: PBMCs or T cells enriched from blood (not recorded which). Every receptor here comes from a woman aged 40 to 50 with acute COVID-19. Each CDR3 is given with its conserved first and last residue. D genes are given only for firm matches. A row's size may be missing; if present it is once, few, many or a size class.

>TRBJ1-1|TRBD1|-|15|TRBV18
CASSRRTGDDTEAFF
TGTGCCAGCTCACGAAGGACAGGGGACGACACTGAAGCTTTCTTT
>TRBJ2-7|TRBD2|-|18|TRBV7-6
CASSFLPSGRESSYEQYF
TGTGCCAGCAGCTTCTTGCCTAGCGGGAGGGAAAGCTCCTACGAGCAGTACTTC
>TRBJ1-2|TRBD1|-|15|TRBV28
CASSLRDRGGYGYTF
TGTGCCAGCAGTTTGCGGGACAGGGGAGGATATGGCTACACCTTC
>TRBJ2-7|TRBD2|-|15|TRBV5-1
CASSLEVGGPYEQYF
TGCGCCAGCAGCTTGGAGGTGGGAGGGCCCTACGAGCAGTACTTC
>TRBJ2-2|-|-|16|TRBV3-1/TRBV3-2
CASSQIRGRNTGELFF
TGTGCCAGCAGCCAAATAAGGGGAAGGAACACCGGGGAGCTGTTTTTT
>TRBJ2-7|-|-|13|TRBV11-2
CASSSRLLEEQYF
TGTGCCAGCAGCTCGAGATTACTAGAGGAGCAGTACTTC
>TRBJ2-7|-|-|13|TRBV2
CASSEGGPYEQYF
TGTGCCAGCAGTGAAGGCGGTCCCTACGAGCAGTACTTC
>TRBJ2-3|-|-|16|TRBV12-1
CASSDRDRGLPDTQYF
TGTGCCAGCAGCGACCGGGACAGGGGGCTCCCAGATACGCAGTATTTT
>TRBJ1-6|TRBD1|-|15|TRBV2
CASRTGDMVGSPLHF
TGTGCCAGCCGAACAGGGGACATGGTGGGATCACCCCTCCACTTT
>TRBJ1-3|-|few|15|TRBV24-1
CATSDLNRQGNTIYF
TGTGCCACCAGTGATTTGAACAGGCAAGGAAACACCATATATTTT
>TRBJ2-2|-|once|13|TRBV12-3/TRBV12-4
CASSLRGAGELFF
TGTGCCAGCAGTCTCAGGGGAGCCGGGGAGCTGTTTTTT
>TRBJ2-1|TRBD2|once|15|TRBV15
CATSRGEGPRNEQFF
TGTGCCACCAGCAGAGGGGAGGGGCCTAGGAATGAGCAGTTCTTC
>TRBJ2-2|TRBD1|-|11|TRBV10-3
CAAQGTGELFF
TGTGCCGCACAGGGGACCGGGGAGCTGTTTTTT
>TRBJ2-7|-|-|13|TRBV11-3
CASSPGPIFEQYF
TGTGCCAGCAGCCCAGGTCCCATATTTGAGCAGTACTTC
>TRBJ1-1|-|-|14|TRBV6-5
CASRDRQPNTEAFF
TGTGCCAGCAGAGACAGACAGCCGAACACTGAAGCTTTCTTT
>TRBJ2-3|TRBD1|-|20|TRBV10-1
CASRQYSGTGISGSTDTQYF
TGCGCCAGCAGACAGTACTCCGGGACAGGGATTAGCGGTAGCACAGATACGCAGTATTTT
>TRBJ2-1|TRBD2|-|20|TRBV19
CASSIAGVAGGSGLYNEQFF
TGTGCCAGTAGTATAGCAGGAGTAGCGGGAGGGTCGGGGCTTTACAATGAGCAGTTCTTC
>TRBJ1-2|-|-|9|TRBV20-1
CRLGFGYTF
TGCAGGCTCGGTTTTGGCTACACCTTC
>TRBJ2-1|-|-|12|TRBV2
CASGTARNEQFF
TGTGCCAGCGGGACTGCGCGCAATGAGCAGTTCTTC
>TRBJ2-7|TRBD2|-|14|TRBV29-1
CSVESTSGRYEQYF
TGCAGCGTTGAGAGTACTAGCGGGAGGTACGAGCAGTACTTC
>TRBJ2-2|-|few|14|TRBV7-9
CASSRDRNTGELFF
TGTGCCAGCAGCCGAGACAGGAACACCGGGGAGCTGTTTTTT
>TRBJ2-2|TRBD1|-|15|TRBV7-9
CASSPQGAGTGELFF
TGTGCCAGCAGCCCCCAGGGGGCCGGGACCGGGGAGCTGTTTTTT
>TRBJ2-7|TRBD1|-|17|TRBV7-9
CASSFGGQGAGGGEQYF
TGTGCCAGCAGCTTCGGGGGACAGGGGGCCGGAGGGGGCGAGCAGTACTTC
>TRBJ2-1|TRBD1|-|15|TRBV2
CASTVEGTGVNEQFF
TGTGCCAGCACCGTGGAAGGGACAGGGGTCAATGAGCAGTTCTTC
>TRBJ2-7|-|-|13|TRBV27
CASSFRDSYEQYF
TGTGCCAGCAGTTTCCGGGACTCCTACGAGCAGTACTTC
>TRBJ2-7|-|-|15|TRBV19
CASSPWGGTSYEQYF
TGTGCCAGTAGCCCCTGGGGCGGCACCTCCTACGAGCAGTACTTC
>TRBJ2-1|TRBD2|once|16|TRBV5-5
CASSLGGAGEYNEQFF
TGTGCCAGCAGCTTGGGAGGGGCGGGAGAGTACAATGAGCAGTTCTTC
>TRBJ2-5|TRBD1|-|17|TRBV7-9
CASSSPGTGGALETQYF
TGTGCCAGCAGCTCCCCCGGGACAGGGGGCGCCTTGGAGACCCAGTACTTC
>TRBJ2-1|TRBD2|-|17|TRBV28
CASSPSLGAGGPDEQFF
TGTGCCAGCAGCCCCTCCCTCGGGGCGGGAGGGCCGGATGAGCAGTTCTTC
>TRBJ1-1|-|-|14|TRBV3-1/TRBV3-2
CASSQAGRVTEAFF
TGTGCCAGCAGCCAAGCGGGAAGGGTCACTGAAGCTTTCTTT
>TRBJ2-7|-|-|12|TRBV11-2
CASSLGGGEQYF
TGTGCCAGCAGCTTAGGAGGTGGAGAGCAGTACTTC
>TRBJ2-7|TRBD2|-|13|TRBV27
CACRTSGSYEQYF
TGTGCCTGTAGGACTAGCGGGAGTTACGAGCAGTACTTC
>TRBJ2-3|TRBD2|-|16|TRBV7-9
CASSLAEASGRDTQYF
TGTGCCAGCAGCTTAGCGGAGGCTAGCGGGAGAGATACGCAGTATTTT
>TRBJ2-1|-|-|13|TRBV29-1
CSAQAGTYNEQFF
TGCAGCGCCCAGGCGGGAACCTACAATGAGCAGTTCTTC
>TRBJ2-5|-|-|15|TRBV4-3
CASSQSWRLQETQYF
TGCGCCAGCAGCCAATCATGGCGGCTCCAAGAGACCCAGTACTTC
>TRBJ2-7|-|-|15|TRBV27
CASAPRSHDSYEQYF
TGTGCCAGCGCTCCGCGGTCTCACGACTCCTACGAGCAGTACTTC
>TRBJ1-1|-|-|13|TRBV28
CASSLPPPTEAFF
TGTGCCAGCAGTTTACCCCCTCCCACTGAAGCTTTCTTT
>TRBJ2-1|TRBD2|-|15|TRBV4-3
CASSPYSGRANEQFF
TGCGCCAGCAGCCCCTATAGCGGGAGGGCGAATGAGCAGTTCTTC
>TRBJ1-6|-|-|16|TRBV15
CATSRDGATTASPLHF
TGTGCCACCAGCAGAGATGGGGCAACAACGGCTTCACCCCTCCACTTT
>TRBJ2-1|-|-|13|TRBV19
CASRTPRENEQFF
TGTGCCAGTAGGACACCTCGAGAGAATGAGCAGTTCTTC
>TRBJ1-1|TRBD1|-|18|TRBV24-1
CATSAIGDRQGNNTEAFF
TGTGCCACCAGTGCGATTGGGGATCGACAGGGAAATAACACTGAAGCTTTCTTT
>TRBJ1-3|-|few|13|TRBV4-1
CASSREAGNTIYF
TGCGCCAGCAGCCGGGAGGCTGGAAACACCATATATTTT
>TRBJ2-7|TRBD2|-|14|TRBV2
CASKYQRGSYEQYF
TGTGCCAGCAAGTACCAGCGGGGGAGTTACGAGCAGTACTTC
>TRBJ2-7|TRBD1|-|13|TRBV19
CASSKTGAYEQYF
TGTGCCAGTAGTAAAACAGGGGCCTACGAGCAGTACTTC
>TRBJ1-3|-|once|16|TRBV2
CASSPGQLYSGNTIYF
TGTGCCAGCAGTCCAGGACAGCTCTACTCTGGAAACACCATATATTTT
>TRBJ1-3|TRBD1|-|14|TRBV18
CASSQGGSGNTIYF
TGTGCCAGCTCCCAGGGGGGCTCTGGAAACACCATATATTTT
>TRBJ2-7|TRBD1|once|15|TRBV28
CASRPTGGLAYEQYF
TGTGCCAGCAGGCCCACAGGGGGTCTTGCCTACGAGCAGTACTTC
>TRBJ2-7|TRBD2|few|19|TRBV7-9
CASSGLGAGASGSGYEQYF
TGTGCCAGCAGCGGCTTGGGGGCAGGGGCTAGCGGGAGTGGATACGAGCAGTACTTC
>TRBJ2-1|TRBD1|-|16|TRBV5-1
CASSLHPGQTYNEQFF
TGCGCCAGCAGCTTGCACCCGGGACAGACTTACAATGAGCAGTTCTTC
>TRBJ1-5|TRBD1|-|16|TRBV6-5
CASSSTPGTGALAQHF
TGTGCCAGCAGTTCCACCCCCGGGACAGGGGCCCTGGCCCAGCATTTT
>TRBJ2-1|-|-|19|TRBV7-9
CASSLFSVSQGGSYNEQFF
TGTGCCAGCAGCTTATTTAGCGTGAGTCAGGGGGGTTCCTACAATGAGCAGTTCTTC
>TRBJ2-1|-|-|17|TRBV13
CASSSPRPDPIADEQFF
TGTGCCAGCAGCTCCCCCCGGCCCGATCCCATAGCCGATGAGCAGTTCTTC